The next 20 T cell receptor beta chains were all read from a single sample in a study of human T cells and chemical hapten exposure. TCRdb reprocessed the RACE reads with MiXCR, giving one entry per CDR3 protein. The repertoire consists of 95,000 to 150,000 distinct CDR3 sequences, with roughly 13% occurring once and the leading ten covering around 2.7%. Noted time point: pre-sensitization, week 0. As to treatment: therapeutic diphenylcyclopropenone sensitization with weekly scalp DPC. The source material was whole blood, sampled in connection with sensitization to the hapten diphenylcyclopropenone (DPC). The receptors derive from a woman aged 18-29 years with alopecia areata. Some clones in this sample may be carry-over from other donors' samples.

Concerning this clonotype itself: This could be a read error, since a much larger clone is one nucleotide away. The genes are TRBV7-8 and TRBJ1-2, with D possibly TRBD1 on 5 matching bases. Germline lookup yields CDR1 SGHVS and CDR2 FQNEAQ. The CDR3 covers 14 residues. The CDR3 DNA is TGTGCCTGCAGCTTAGTAAGGGGCCTTGATGGCTACACCTTC. Translating it yields CACSLVRGLDGYTF.

DNA of the CDR3: TGTGCCAGCAGTTCCAGTGGGGAGGGGGCAGATACGCAGTATTTT. Amino acid sequence: CASSSSGEGADTQYF. The chain uses TRBV28 and TRBJ2-3, with a possible D match to TRBD2 (7 bases). V was clipped by 4 bases and J by 4 bases, with 15 bases between them. The CDR3 contains 15 residues. Germline values: CDR1 MDHEN, CDR2 SYDVKM.

This clonotype has ten or more counts. This chain connects TRBV27 to TRBJ1-4, with D possibly TRBD1 on 5 matching bases. Germline CDR1 is MNHEY and CDR2 is SMNVEV (reference sequence). V lost 1 base and J lost 7, with 13 bases in between. This CDR3 comprises 15 residues. CDR3 DNA: TGTGCCAGCAGTTTATTTAGGGGAAGGGTTGAAAAACTGTTTTTT. As protein: CASSLFRGRVEKLFF.

This clonotype was detected a few times. The chain joins TRBV4-1 to TRBJ1-2; TRBD1 matches 8 bases. This CDR3 has 16 amino acids. V was clipped by 0 bases and J by 7 bases; unmatched bases: 10. CDR1 and CDR2 from the germline V gene are MGHRA and YSYEKL. The CDR3 DNA reads TGCGCCAGCAGCCAAGATTGGCCAGGGGGCGAGGGTGGCTACACCTTC. Its protein product is CASSQDWPGGEGGYTF.

The chain employs TRBV10-3 and TRBJ2-3, with TRBD2 as a possible D gene (6 bases). The V gene lost 7 bases and the J gene lost 1 base, with 15 bases spanning the gap. CDR1 is ENHRY and CDR2 is SYGVKD in the germline V gene. CDR3 size: 15 residues. DNA for the CDR3: TGTGCCATCAACCGTGGCGGGGCCGGCACAGATACGCAGTATTTT. This translates into CAINRGGAGTDTQYF.

In this sample, this clonotype turned up a few times. The chain couples TRBV20-1 to TRBJ1-5, with D perhaps matching TRBD1 (6 bases). The V and J ends lost 4 bases and 5 bases respectively, with 18 bases between them. Germline V gene data show CDR1 as DFQATT and CDR2 as SNEGSKA (reference sequence). CDR3 size: 15 residues. CDR3 amino acids: CSATAPGGRDQPQHF. The CDR3 nucleotides are TGCAGTGCTACAGCTCCCGGGGGCAGGGATCAGCCCCAGCATTTT.

A few counts support this clonotype. V gene TRBV18 combines with J gene TRBJ1-1; no clear D. Germline loops: CDR1 KGHSH, CDR2 LQKENI. Trimming removed 0 bases from V and 6 bases from J, with 8 bases in between. The CDR3 is 13 residues long. CDR3 DNA sequence: TGTGCCAGCTCACCACCGGTCGCACCTGAAGCTTTCTTT. Its protein product is CASSPPVAPEAFF.

This clonotype was seen a few times. The chain is built from TRBV2 and TRBJ2-1, with TRBD2 matching 9 bases. Losses at the gene ends were 3 bases for V and 15 bases for J; bases not matched to a gene: 9. The CDR3 sequence is 13 residues long. Germline V gene data show CDR1 as SNHLY and CDR2 as FYNNEI. CDR3 amino acids: CASSEVERGARFF. The CDR3 nucleotides read TGTGCCAGCAGTGAGGTTGAGCGGGGGGCTAGGTTCTTC. Together with reference TRBV2 and TRBJ2-1, the CDR3 gives the full variable domain: EPEVTQTPSHQVTQMGQEVILRCVPISNHLYFYWYRQILGQKVEFLVSFYNNEISEKSEIFDDQFSVERPDGSNFTLKIRSTKLEDSAMYFCASSEVERGARFFGPGTRLTVL.

This clonotype was detected many times. The CDR3 region is CASSQTSGGAGDTQYF. CDR3 sequence (DNA): TGCGCCAGCAGCCAGACTAGCGGGGGGGCCGGCGATACGCAGTATTTT. The genes are TRBV4-3 and TRBJ2-3, with 14 bases matching TRBD2. CDR1 and CDR2 (germline): LGHNA, YSLEER. J lost 6 bases, V lost 3 bases, and 5 bases had no gene match. This CDR3 is 16 amino acids long.

Many counts were recorded for this clonotype. The chain uses TRBV6-2 or TRBV6-3 and TRBJ1-5; D is uncertain. Trimming took off 2 bases at V and 6 bases at J, with 8 bases between the two ends. This CDR3 comprises 13 residues. Germline CDR1 reads MNHEY; CDR2 reads SVGEGT. CDR3: CASSYGYSQPQHF. In DNA, the CDR3 is TGTGCCAGCAGTTACGGCTATAGTCAGCCCCAGCATTTT.

This clonotype was seen only a few times. The chain carries TRBV20-1 and TRBJ2-3; 8 nucleotides match TRBD1. V was clipped by 4 bases and J by 0 bases; unmatched bases: 3. The CDR3 loop spans 14 amino acids. The V gene's germline CDR1 is DFQATT and CDR2 SNEGSKA (reference sequence). CDR3 DNA: TGCAGTGCTACCGGGACAGGAAGCACAGATACGCAGTATTTT. It is translated as CSATGTGSTDTQYF.

This clonotype was counted only a few times. As DNA, the CDR3 is TGTGCCAGCATGGAGGGCAACCCCGGTCAGCCCCAGCATTTT. It yields the protein CASMEGNPGQPQHF. The chain uses TRBV2 and TRBJ1-5; D remains ambiguous. V was trimmed by 7 bases and J by 6 bases, leaving 16 bases between them. The CDR3 is made up of 14 amino acids. Germline CDR1 reads SNHLY; CDR2 reads FYNNEI.

V and J are TRBV7-6 and TRBJ1-1; D unclear. Germline loops: CDR1 SGHVS, CDR2 FNYEAQ. The CDR3 has 13 residues. Trimming removed 2 bases from V and 1 base from J, with 5 bases in between. The CDR3: CASSLYGNTEAFF. In DNA form, the CDR3 reads TGTGCCAGCAGCTTATATGGGAACACTGAAGCTTTCTTT.

In DNA form, the CDR3 reads TGCAGTGCTAGGGTCCAGAGTCCGACCCTCTACGAGCAGTACTTC. Its protein is CSARVQSPTLYEQYF. The chain joins TRBV20-1 to TRBJ2-7; D is undetermined. V lost 3 bases and J lost 3, with 18 bases in between. This CDR3 has 15 residues. The germline V gene has CDR1 DFQATT and CDR2 SNEGSKA (reference sequence).

This clonotype showed up many times. The chain employs TRBV3-1 and TRBJ1-3; D call uncertain. This CDR3 region has 14 residues. Germline CDR1 and CDR2: LGHDT and YNNKEL (reference sequence). V gave up 1 base and J gave up 0 bases, with 4 bases separating them. The CDR3 is CASSQVGSGNTIYF. The CDR3 DNA sequence: TGTGCCAGCAGCCAAGTTGGCTCTGGAAACACCATATATTTT.

This clonotype occurred a few times. The J gene is TRBJ2-7, the V gene TRBV19; D is possibly TRBD2 (5 bases). V was cut by 2 bases and J by 7 bases, with 12 bases left in between. Germline V gene lookup returns CDR1 LNHDA and CDR2 SQIVND (reference sequence). The CDR3 runs to 13 residues. As DNA, the CDR3 is TGTGCCAGTAGTATATCGGCCCGGAGGGAGCAGTACTTC. Translation: CASSISARREQYF.

The chain links TRBV7-2 to TRBJ2-7; D unresolved. The CDR3 has 17 amino acids. Germline V gene lookup returns CDR1 SGHTA and CDR2 FQGNSA. V was trimmed by 2 bases and J by 0 bases, leaving 17 bases between them. The CDR3 here is CASSLSGRQHSSYEQYF. CDR3 nucleotide sequence: TGTGCCAGCAGCTTATCGGGTCGGCAGCACAGCTCCTACGAGCAGTACTTC.

This rearrangement joins TRBV6-5 to TRBJ2-3; D is ambiguous. Trimming removed 5 bases from V and 7 bases from J, with 10 bases in between. This CDR3 is 12 amino acids long. Germline V gene data show CDR1 as MNHEY and CDR2 as SVGAGI. The CDR3 protein is CASSPRRNTQYF. In DNA form, the CDR3 reads TGTGCCAGCAGTCCACGGCGAAATACGCAGTATTTT.

This clonotype has more than one count but fewer than ten. V and J are TRBV7-2 and TRBJ2-3; 9 positions match TRBD1. Looked up from germline, CDR1 is SGHTA and CDR2 is FQGNSA. This CDR3 contains 19 residues. Trimming at V came to 0 bases and at J to 2 bases, leaving 12 bases not matched to a gene. CDR3 coding DNA: TGTGCCAGCAGCTTAGCGATCGGGACAGGGAGGTTTTCCACAGATACGCAGTATTTT. It yields the protein CASSLAIGTGRFSTDTQYF.

The rearrangement uses TRBV9 and TRBJ1-2; D gene unclear. This CDR3 region has 12 residues. CDR1 is SGDLS, CDR2 YYNGEE, per germline. V shed 0 bases and J shed 5 bases, with 5 bases lying between them. The CDR3 reads CASSVDRYGYTF. The CDR3 coding sequence is TGTGCCAGCAGCGTAGACCGGTATGGCTACACCTTC.